These 6 T cell receptor beta chains were sequenced from one sample in a study of long-term antiretroviral therapy in people with HIV. The run of the v3.0 immunoSEQ assay was at survey level. The data were produced by immunoSEQ multiplex PCR, yet TCRdb's version contains in-frame clones alone and is incomplete. The sample has about 22,000 clones; just under 85% are singletons. The source material was unsorted PBMCs, sampled approximately 4 years after starting antiretroviral therapy. These receptors all stem from a man aged 18-30 years with HIV.

The gene calls are TRBV6-1 and TRBJ2-5; perhaps TRBD2 as D (6 bases). There are 14 residues in the CDR3. V was trimmed by 6 bases and J by 5 bases, leaving 16 bases between them. Per the germline V gene, CDR1 is MNHNS and CDR2 is SASEGT. DNA for the CDR3: TGTGCCAGCAGCCCTTGGACCCGGGGGGAGACCCAGTACTTC. Protein: CASSPWTRGETQYF.

This sequence joins TRBV14 and TRBJ1-1; perhaps TRBD1 as D (6 bases). Germline-derived CDR1 and CDR2 are SGHDN and FVKESK. The CDR3 covers 18 residues. The V gene lost 4 bases and the J gene lost 1 base, with 22 bases spanning the gap. CDR3 protein: CASSPRGRDTRRNTEAFF. The CDR3 DNA reads as TGTGCCAGCAGCCCTAGGGGACGGGACACCAGAAGGAACACTGAAGCTTTCTTT.

The rearrangement joins TRBV28 to TRBJ2-7, with D perhaps TRBD1 (6 bases). Between the trimmed V and J ends, which lost 6 bases and 3 bases, there was a span of 15 bases. The CDR3 is 14 residues long. Germline V CDR1 and CDR2: MDHEN, SYDVKM. The CDR3 region has the DNA TGTGCCAGCAGGCCCCGCGGACAGCTCTACGAGCAGTACGTC. This translates into CASRPRGQLYEQYV.

The rearrangement links TRBV6-5 to TRBJ2-5; D is tentatively TRBD1 or TRBD2 (5 bases each). This CDR3 contains 14 residues. V was clipped by 2 bases and J by 2 bases, with 9 bases between them. The germline V gene has CDR1 MNHEY and CDR2 SVGAGI. The CDR3 loop is CASSYNGGQETQYF. CDR3 coding DNA: TGTGCCAGCAGTTACAATGGGGGTCAAGAGACCCAGTACTTC.

V is TRBV7-8 and J is TRBJ1-4, with TRBD1 identical over 9 bases. CDR3 size: 15 residues. Germline V gives CDR1 SGHVS, CDR2 FQNEAQ. V was clipped by 3 bases and J by 8 bases; unmatched bases: 7. This CDR3 reads CASSFRDRADEKLFF. The DNA of the CDR3 is TGTGCCAGCAGCTTCCGGGACAGGGCGGACGAAAAACTGTTTTTT.

V is TRBV19 and J is TRBJ2-5; the D gene is possibly TRBD1 (6 bases). V was cut by 3 bases and J by 2 bases, with 10 bases left in between. This CDR3 has 14 residues. Germline V gene data show CDR1 as LNHDA and CDR2 as SQIVND (reference sequence). The DNA of the CDR3 is TGTGCCAGTAGTATGGAGACAGGACAAGAGACCCAGTACTTC. It translates to CASSMETGQETQYF.